This is a list of T cell receptor beta chains from one sample in a study of CD8 T cells in Susac syndrome. TCRdb reprocessed the immunoSEQ multiplex PCR reads with MiXCR, giving one entry per CDR3 protein. The repertoire has around 170,000 distinct CDR3 sequences, approximately 94% of them found once; the top ten carry over 0.095%. The sequencing input was CD4+ T cells from PBMCs. The origin of the receptors is a human donor with Susac syndrome. Each CDR3 is given with its conserved first and last residue.

TRBV4-3,CASSQGDRGTDTQYF
TRBV4-3,CASSQDHGRDNEKLFF
TRBV6-5,CASSYSRGEGGYTF
TRBV29-1,CSVDSGRYGYTF
TRBV29-1,CSVATGQDSYEQYF
TRBV11-2,CASSPWTGTVPYEQYF
TRBV20-1,CSALRRGAGDTQYF
TRBV4-2,CASSQQQGSGETQYF
TRBV6-5,CASSYTRTSGGTDTQYF
TRBV7-9,CASSPSYGDSPLHF
TRBV29-1,CSVVGHSERTEAFF